This T cell receptor (beta chain) came from a study of blood T cell repertoires in COVID-19. The assay was immunoSEQ multiplex PCR, and TCRdb's table has in-frame clones only and misses some. The profile shows about 170,000 clones, roughly 85% of them singletons. CDR1 and CDR2 (germline): SEHNR, FQNEAQ (reference sequence). The CDR3 has 18 residues. After removal of 4 bases from V and 5 bases from J, the junction contained 18 bases not matched to a gene. Sequencing used PBMCs or T cells enriched from blood (not recorded which). The rearrangement uses TRBV7-9 and TRBJ2-5; TRBD1 matches at 8 bases. The clonotype originates from a woman between 65 and 79 years old in a cohort exposed to, infected with or recovered from COVID-19 (not recorded which). The CDR3 DNA sequence: TGTGCCAGCAGCTCGGGCTGGGGAGGACAGGGCCTAATGGAGACCCAGTACTTC. It specifies CASSSGWGGQGLMETQYF.